This TCR beta chain appears in the sequencing data of a study of control samples from healthy donors and cancer patients. The method was immunoSEQ multiplex PCR; TCRdb's version includes in-frame clones alone and lacks a portion of them. The repertoire consists of 130,000 or so clones, with 70% to 90% occurring once and the leading ten covering roughly 3.2%. The V gene lost 6 bases and the J gene lost 7 bases, with 10 bases spanning the gap. The CDR3 is made up of 12 amino acids. The chain employs TRBV23-1 and TRBJ1-5; a weak D match, TRBD1 (6 bases). TRBV23-1 is an open reading frame, and its role is uncertain. The source of this sequence is a man aged 45-65 years in good health. The sample taken for sequencing was blood. The CDR3 DNA sequence: TGCGCCAGCAGACAGGGAGGACAGCCCCAGCATTTT. Protein product: CASRQGGQPQHF.